The sequence of this T cell receptor (beta chain) was determined in a study of T cell responses to AZD1222 COVID-19 vaccine. On this clone: The target antigen is unknown.

Notes on the study in general: Repertoire sampling was restricted to post-peak T cell response timepoints. Baseline seropositivity characterized only a handful of AZD1222 recipients.

Using immunoSEQ multiplex PCR, the repertoire was profiled, and TCRdb retains in-frame clones only, with some absent. The sample has over 100,000 clones; about 90% are singletons. The CDR3 loop spans 15 amino acids. The V and J ends lost 5 bases and 4 bases respectively, with 18 bases between them. Germline V lookup: CDR1 LGHDT, CDR2 YNNKEL (reference sequence). This chain connects TRBV3-1 (or the pseudogene TRBV3-2) to TRBJ2-7; D ambiguous. The sequence derives from an adult in good health. The sequencing used peripheral blood, collected on day 0 of AZD1222 vaccination. The DNA for the CDR3 is TGTGCCAGCAGCGCCGACATGCTGAGTTGGTACGAGCAGTACTTC. The encoded protein is CASSADMLSWYEQYF.